This passage covers 23 T cell receptor beta chains from one sample sequenced in a study of beta chain features in type 1 diabetes. Study-wide results and limits: In every one of the four CD4+ subsets, TCRB CDR3s were moderately but significantly shorter in Type 1 diabetes patients.

Sequenced material consisted of expressed TCRB transcripts (all of the isolated RNA was reverse transcribed). The data were produced by immunoSEQ multiplex PCR, yet TCRdb's version contains in-frame clones alone and is incomplete. The sample consists of hundreds of thousands of clones, about an eighth of them appearing once. These receptors are not linked to any known antigen. The material sequenced was naive CD4+ T cells from blood. These receptors originate from a man aged 18 to 35 with type 1 diabetes.

V gene TRBV6-6 combines with J gene TRBJ2-5, with 10 positions matching TRBD2. CDR3 length equals 16 residues. V dropped 7 bases and J dropped 1; count of bases not matched to a gene: 9. Germline V gene lookup returns CDR1 MNHNY and CDR2 SVGAGI (reference sequence). The CDR3: CASTEVAGGPQETQYF. CDR3 bases: TGTGCCAGCACCGAGGTAGCGGGAGGACCCCAAGAGACCCAGTACTTC.

This clone was seen a handful of times. The chain recombines TRBV18 with TRBJ2-2, with D uncertain. Germline CDR1 reads KGHSH; CDR2 reads LQKENI. V lost 1 base to trimming and J lost 2 bases, with 8 bases between them. The CDR3 runs 15 residues. CDR3 region: CASSPQWENTGELFF. The DNA for the CDR3 is TGTGCCAGCTCACCACAGTGGGAAAACACCGGGGAGCTGTTTTTT.

This clone came up a few times. The chain couples TRBV5-1 to TRBJ2-1; 8 bases align to TRBD1. The V gene end was trimmed by 1 base and the J gene end by 6 bases; junction bases not matched to a gene: 6. This CDR3 spans 15 amino acids. Germline V CDR1 and CDR2: SGHRS, YFSETQ. CDR3 loop: CASSLSQGVANEQFF. The CDR3 DNA reads as TGCGCCAGCAGCTTGTCACAGGGGGTGGCCAATGAGCAGTTCTTC. Together with reference TRBV5-1 and TRBJ2-1, the CDR3 gives the full variable domain: KAGVTQTPRYLIKTRGQQVTLSCSPISGHRSVSWYQQTPGQGLQFLFEYFSETQRNKGNFPGRFSGRQFSNSRSEMNVSTLELGDSALYLCASSLSQGVANEQFFGPGTRLTVL.

The CDR3 DNA is TGTGCCAGCAGCCCGGGAGGGCTAGCGGGAGGGGTACAAGAGACCCAGTACTTC. Protein: CASSPGGLAGGVQETQYF. This rearrangement joins TRBV5-4 to TRBJ2-5; 12 bases are shared with TRBD2. From germline, CDR1 is SGHNT and CDR2 YYREEE (reference sequence). V gave up 4 bases and J gave up 2 bases; unmatched junction bases: 12. The CDR3 loop spans 18 amino acids.

V usage is TRBV7-2 and J usage is TRBJ1-2; 7 bases agree with TRBD1. This CDR3 has 14 amino acids. V was clipped by 5 bases and J by 2 bases; unmatched bases: 5. Germline lookup yields CDR1 SGHTA and CDR2 FQGNSA. The CDR3 DNA reads as TGTGCCAGCAGCCGCGCACAGGGGAACTATGGCTACACCTTC. Its protein product is CASSRAQGNYGYTF.

This clone came up a few times. The rearrangement links TRBV4-3 to TRBJ2-3, with a weak D call TRBD2 (5 bases). Germline-derived CDR1 and CDR2 are LGHNA and YSLEER. Trimming left V 0 bases short and J 8 bases short, with 18 bases between. CDR3 size: 16 residues. For the CDR3, the DNA is TGCGCCAGCAGCCAAGAAGAGGCCAATCGGGGAGTTACGCAGTATTTT. Protein: CASSQEEANRGVTQYF.

This clone was counted between two and nine times. The chain is built from TRBV6-5 and TRBJ1-4, with no clear D. Germline CDR1 is MNHEY and CDR2 is SVGAGI. The CDR3 totals 13 residues. The V gene lost 6 bases and the J gene lost 4 bases, with 9 bases spanning the gap. This chain's CDR3 is CASRQNINEKLFF. The CDR3 coding sequence is TGTGCCAGCAGACAAAACATTAATGAAAAACTGTTTTTT.

The chain uses TRBV5-1 and TRBJ2-7, with TRBD1 identical over 8 bases. Germline V gene data show CDR1 as SGHRS and CDR2 as YFSETQ. CDR3 length: 14 residues. V lost 5 bases to trimming and J lost 2 bases; unmatched junction nucleotides: 6. CDR3 bases: TGCGCCAGCAGGCCCGGGACAGGACCCTACGAGCAGTACTTC. Protein sequence: CASRPGTGPYEQYF.

V usage is TRBV30 and J usage is TRBJ1-2; maybe TRBD1 (5 bases). Germline CDR1 GTSNPN, CDR2 SVGIG (reference sequence). V lost 3 bases, J lost 3 bases, and 14 bases lay in between. The CDR3 runs to 14 residues. In DNA, the CDR3 is TGTGCCTGGAGCGGAGCGGGGGGGGACTATGGCTACACCTTC. It specifies CAWSGAGGDYGYTF. The entire variable domain, with the rest obtained from reference TRBV30 and TRBJ1-2, is as follows: SQTIHQWPATLVQPVGSPLSLECTVEGTSNPNLYWYRQAAGRGLQLLFYSVGIGQISSEVPQNLSASRPQDRQFILSSKKLLLSDSGFYLCAWSGAGGDYGYTFGSGTRLTVV.

This chain joins TRBV25-1 and TRBJ2-7, with D perhaps being TRBD1 or TRBD2 (5 bases each). The CDR3 sequence is 16 residues long. Germline V gene data show CDR1 as MGHDK and CDR2 as SYGVNS. Trimming left V 3 bases short and J 6 bases short, with 21 bases between. This chain's CDR3 is CASSESGSAGFGEQYF. Here the CDR3 DNA reads TGTGCCAGCAGTGAGTCGGGGTCGGCAGGGTTTGGCGAGCAGTACTTC.

This clone turned up a few times. V is TRBV21-1 and J is TRBJ2-7; the D call of TRBD2 is as the table states it, not checked on the DNA. TRBV21-1 is termed a pseudogene. The CDR3 consists of 14 residues. Here the CDR3 DNA reads TGTGCCAGCTCCCTTGGCGGACTAGCCTACGAGCAGTACTTC. Encoded protein: CASSLGGLAYEQYF.

This clone occurred a few times. For the CDR3, the DNA is TGTGCCTGGACTACCGGGACCAAAGAGACCCAGTACTTC. This gives the protein CAWTTGTKETQYF. The chain joins TRBV30 to TRBJ2-5; either TRBD1 or TRBD2 may supply D (5 bases each). The germline gives CDR1 GTSNPN, CDR2 SVGIG (reference sequence). The CDR3 sequence is 13 residues long. V shed 4 bases and J shed 3 bases, with 12 bases lying between them.

Concerning this clone itself: The junction does not match germline at one end; this may be a read error. The CDR3 loop reads CASSQGTGADYGYTF. In nucleotides, the CDR3 is TGCGCCAGCAGCCAAGGCACGGGGGCGGACTATGGCTACACCTTC. The chain couples TRBV5-4 to TRBJ1-2; weak D call: TRBD1 (6 bases). CDR3 length equals 15 residues. Per the germline V gene, CDR1 is SGHNT and CDR2 is YYREEE (reference sequence).

This clone showed up just a few times. J is TRBJ2-1 and V is TRBV2; D ambiguous. V gave up 4 bases and J gave up 6 bases, with 10 bases separating them. This CDR3 comprises 13 residues. CDR1 and CDR2 (germline): SNHLY, FYNNEI. CDR3 in amino acids: CASSADRLNEQFF. The CDR3 bases are TGTGCCAGCAGTGCTGATCGCCTCAATGAGCAGTTCTTC.

This sequence joins TRBV7-9 and TRBJ2-3; TRBD1 agrees at 9 bases. The V and J ends lost 3 bases and 5 bases, in that order; junction bases with no gene match: 6. The germline V gene encodes CDR1 SEHNR and CDR2 FQNEAQ (reference sequence). The CDR3 extends over 15 amino acids. This CDR3 reads CASSLEQGAGDTQYF. DNA of the CDR3: TGTGCCAGCAGCTTGGAACAGGGGGCAGGAGATACGCAGTATTTT.

This chain connects TRBV5-1 to TRBJ2-1, with 7 positions matching TRBD1. The CDR3 is made up of 15 amino acids. Germline V gene sequence: CDR1 SGHRS, CDR2 YFSETQ. J was trimmed by 3 bases and V by 3 bases; bases with no gene match: 6. This chain's CDR3 is CASSSGDSLYNEQFF. The CDR3 DNA reads as TGCGCCAGCAGCTCAGGGGACAGCCTCTACAATGAGCAGTTCTTC. Full variable domain (missing parts from reference TRBV5-1 and TRBJ2-1): KAGVTQTPRYLIKTRGQQVTLSCSPISGHRSVSWYQQTPGQGLQFLFEYFSETQRNKGNFPGRFSGRQFSNSRSEMNVSTLELGDSALYLCASSSGDSLYNEQFFGPGTRLTVL.

This clone has a handful of counts. J is TRBJ1-6 and V is TRBV5-6; D is possibly TRBD1 (5 bases). The CDR3 extends over 16 amino acids. V lost 6 bases and J lost 6, with 19 bases in between. Germline V gene lookup returns CDR1 SGHDT and CDR2 YYEEEE. Here the CDR3 reads CASNPRQGTANSPLHF. The CDR3 DNA follows: TGTGCCAGCAACCCTCGGCAGGGAACGGCTAATTCACCCCTCCACTTT.

The chain couples TRBV7-8 to TRBJ2-7; the match to TRBD1 covers 7 bases. The germline gives CDR1 SGHVS, CDR2 FQNEAQ. This CDR3 comprises 14 residues. V was pared by 1 base and J by 6 bases, with 6 bases of the junction left unmatched. The CDR3 is CASSLVKGAGEQYF. CDR3 in DNA: TGTGCCAGCAGCTTAGTTAAGGGGGCGGGCGAGCAGTACTTC. The full variable domain, with the rest looked up from reference TRBV7-8 and TRBJ2-7, is GAGVSQSPRYKVAKRGQDVALRCDPISGHVSLFWYQQALGQGPEFLTYFQNEAQLDKSGLPSDRFFAERPEGSVSTLKIQRTQQEDSAVYLCASSLVKGAGEQYFGPGTRLTVT.

This clone has more than one count but fewer than ten. The chain joins TRBV18 to TRBJ2-3; 13 bases agree with TRBD2. Per the germline V gene, CDR1 is KGHSH and CDR2 is LQKENI. V gave up 1 base and J gave up 1 base; unmatched junction bases: 8. The CDR3 length is 19 residues. The DNA of the CDR3 is TGTGCCAGCTCACCACGACTAGCGGGGGGATCCTCGGGCACAGATACGCAGTATTTT. Its translation: CASSPRLAGGSSGTDTQYF.

This clone was recorded a few times. The chain has TRBV30 and TRBJ2-7, with 11 bases identical to TRBD2. Per the germline V gene, CDR1 is GTSNPN and CDR2 is SVGIG (reference sequence). The CDR3 totals 18 residues. V lost 2 bases to trimming and J lost 0 bases; unmatched junction nucleotides: 12. The CDR3 loop reads CAWSPRDQGLAASYEQYF. In DNA, the CDR3 is TGTGCCTGGAGTCCCCGCGACCAGGGACTAGCGGCCTCCTACGAGCAGTACTTC.

The sample holds a few counts of this clone. V and J are TRBV9 and TRBJ2-1, with 9 bases lining up with TRBD2. The CDR3 covers 16 residues. Looked up from germline, CDR1 is SGDLS and CDR2 is YYNGEE. V gave up 0 bases and J gave up 0 bases; unmatched junction bases: 1. DNA of the CDR3: TGTGCCAGCAGCGTAGGCGGGAGGGCCTCCTACAATGAGCAGTTCTTC. Amino acids: CASSVGGRASYNEQFF.

The chain has TRBV7-2 and TRBJ1-2; a possible D gene is TRBD1 (5 bases). CDR1 and CDR2 from the germline V gene are SGHTA and FQGNSA. V lost 7 bases, J lost 3 bases, and 18 bases lay in between. The CDR3 has 15 residues. The CDR3 DNA is TGTGCCAGCACCACGTGGGGCAGGGTTGACTATGGCTACACCTTC. This translates into CASTTWGRVDYGYTF.

The rearrangement links TRBV29-1 to TRBJ2-7; D is tentatively TRBD1 or TRBD2 (5 bases each). The CDR3 runs 15 residues. CDR1 is SQVTM, CDR2 ANQGSEA, per germline. V dropped 1 base and J dropped 3 bases, with 16 bases sitting between them. The CDR3 loop is CSVEALGRQHYEQYF. The CDR3 nucleotides read TGCAGCGTTGAAGCCCTTGGGAGACAGCACTACGAGCAGTACTTC.